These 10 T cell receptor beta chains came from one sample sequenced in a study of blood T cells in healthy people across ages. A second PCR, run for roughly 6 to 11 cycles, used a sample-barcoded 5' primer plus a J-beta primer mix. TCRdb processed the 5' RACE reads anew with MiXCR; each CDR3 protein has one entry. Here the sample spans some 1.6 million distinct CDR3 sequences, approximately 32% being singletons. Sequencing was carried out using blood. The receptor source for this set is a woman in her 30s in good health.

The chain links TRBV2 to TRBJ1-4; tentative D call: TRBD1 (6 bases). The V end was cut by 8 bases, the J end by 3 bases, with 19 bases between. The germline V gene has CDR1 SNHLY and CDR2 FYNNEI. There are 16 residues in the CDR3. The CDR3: CASVGRGYLPNEKLFF. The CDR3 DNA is TGTGCCAGCGTGGGCAGGGGATACTTACCTAATGAAAAACTGTTTTTT.

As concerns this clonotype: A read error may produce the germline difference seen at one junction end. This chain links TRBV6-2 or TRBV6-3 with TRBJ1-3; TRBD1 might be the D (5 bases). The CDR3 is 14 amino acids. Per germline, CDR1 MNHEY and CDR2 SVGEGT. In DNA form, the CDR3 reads TGTACCAGCAGTTACGGGGGCTCTGGAAACACCATATATTTT. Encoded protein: CTSSYGGSGNTIYF.

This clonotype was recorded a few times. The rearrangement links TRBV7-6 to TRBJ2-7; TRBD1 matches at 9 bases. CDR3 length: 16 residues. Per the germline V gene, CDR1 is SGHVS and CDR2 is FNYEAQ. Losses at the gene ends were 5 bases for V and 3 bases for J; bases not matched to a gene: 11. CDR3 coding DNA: TGTGCCAGCAGCCTGGGTGTAGGACAGGGGATCTACGAGCAGTACTTC. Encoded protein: CASSLGVGQGIYEQYF.

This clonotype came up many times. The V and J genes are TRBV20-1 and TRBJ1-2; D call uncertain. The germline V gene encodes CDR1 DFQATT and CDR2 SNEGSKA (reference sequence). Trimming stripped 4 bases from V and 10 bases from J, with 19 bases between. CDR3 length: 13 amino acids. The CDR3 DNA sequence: TGCAGTGCTATGGTACGGACGGCATCGGACTACACCTTC. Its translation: CSAMVRTASDYTF.

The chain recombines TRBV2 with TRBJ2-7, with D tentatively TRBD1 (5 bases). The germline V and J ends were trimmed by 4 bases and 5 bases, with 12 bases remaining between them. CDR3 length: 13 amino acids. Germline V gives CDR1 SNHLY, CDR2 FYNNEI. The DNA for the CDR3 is TGTGCCAGCAGTGTACAGGTGAAGGACGAGCAGTACTTC. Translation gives CASSVQVKDEQYF.

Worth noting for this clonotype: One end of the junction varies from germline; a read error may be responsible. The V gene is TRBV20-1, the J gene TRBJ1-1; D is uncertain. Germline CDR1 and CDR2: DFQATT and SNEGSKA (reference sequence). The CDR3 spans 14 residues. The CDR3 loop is CSARDLRDGTEAFF. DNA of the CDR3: TGCAGTGCCAGAGATCTACGGGATGGCACTGAAGCTTTCTTT.

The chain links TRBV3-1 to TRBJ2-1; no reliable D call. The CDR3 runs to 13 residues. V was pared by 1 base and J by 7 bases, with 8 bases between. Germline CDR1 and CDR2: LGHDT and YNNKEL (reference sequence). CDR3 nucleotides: TGTGCCAGCAGCCAAGGGAACGTTAATGAGCAGTTCTTC. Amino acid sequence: CASSQGNVNEQFF.

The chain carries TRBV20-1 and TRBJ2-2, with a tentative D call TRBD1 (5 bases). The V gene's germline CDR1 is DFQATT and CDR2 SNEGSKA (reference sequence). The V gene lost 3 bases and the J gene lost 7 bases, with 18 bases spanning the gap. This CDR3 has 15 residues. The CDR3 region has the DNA TGCAGTGCTAGGATTCGGGCAGGGATGGTCGGGGAGCTGTTTTTT. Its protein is CSARIRAGMVGELFF.

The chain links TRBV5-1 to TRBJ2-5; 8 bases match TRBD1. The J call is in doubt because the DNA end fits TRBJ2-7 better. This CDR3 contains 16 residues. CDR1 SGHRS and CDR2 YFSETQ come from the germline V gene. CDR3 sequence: CASSPHGQGPLDEQYF. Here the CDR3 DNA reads TGCGCCAGCAGCCCCCACGGACAGGGCCCCCTCGACGAGCAGTACTTC.

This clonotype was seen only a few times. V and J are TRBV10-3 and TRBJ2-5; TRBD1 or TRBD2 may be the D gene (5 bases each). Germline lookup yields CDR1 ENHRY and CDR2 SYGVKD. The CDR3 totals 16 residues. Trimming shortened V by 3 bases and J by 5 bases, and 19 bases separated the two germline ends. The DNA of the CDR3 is TGTGCCATCAGTGAATCGAGAGACCTGGGGGAGGAGACCCAGTACTTC. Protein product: CAISESRDLGEETQYF.